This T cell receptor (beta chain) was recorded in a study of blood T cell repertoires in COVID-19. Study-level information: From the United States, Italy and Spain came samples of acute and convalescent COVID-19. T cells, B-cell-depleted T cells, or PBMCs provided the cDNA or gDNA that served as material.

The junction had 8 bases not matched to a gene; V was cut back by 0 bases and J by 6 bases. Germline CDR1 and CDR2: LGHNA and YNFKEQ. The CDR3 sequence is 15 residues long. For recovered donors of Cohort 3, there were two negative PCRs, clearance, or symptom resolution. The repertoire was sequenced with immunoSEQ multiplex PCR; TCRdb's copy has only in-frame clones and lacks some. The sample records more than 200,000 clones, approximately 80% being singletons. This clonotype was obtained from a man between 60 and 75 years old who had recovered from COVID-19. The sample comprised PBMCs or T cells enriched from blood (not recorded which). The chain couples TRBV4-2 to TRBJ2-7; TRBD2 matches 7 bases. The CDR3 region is CASSQDPGTTFEQYF. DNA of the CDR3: TGTGCCAGCAGCCAAGATCCCGGGACTACTTTCGAGCAGTACTTC.